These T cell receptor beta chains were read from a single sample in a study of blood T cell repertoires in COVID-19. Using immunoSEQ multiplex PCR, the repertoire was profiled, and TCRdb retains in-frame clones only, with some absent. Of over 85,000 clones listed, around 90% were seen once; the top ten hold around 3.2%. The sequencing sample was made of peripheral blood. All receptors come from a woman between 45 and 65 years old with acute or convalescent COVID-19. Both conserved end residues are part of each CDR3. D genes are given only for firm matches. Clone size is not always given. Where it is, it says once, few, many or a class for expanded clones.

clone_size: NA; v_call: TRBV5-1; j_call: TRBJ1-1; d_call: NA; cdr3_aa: CASSLANRNTEAFF; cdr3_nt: TGCGCCAGCAGCTTGGCTAACCGGAACACTGAAGCTTTCTTT
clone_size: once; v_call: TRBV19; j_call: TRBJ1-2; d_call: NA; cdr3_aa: CASNDRTSNYGYTF; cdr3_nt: TGTGCCAGTAATGACAGAACCTCTAACTATGGCTACACCTTC
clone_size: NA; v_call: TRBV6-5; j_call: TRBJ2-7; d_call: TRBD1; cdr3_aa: CATFGKGAGEQYF; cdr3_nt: TGTGCCACCTTCGGAAAGGGGGCTGGAGAGCAGTACTTC
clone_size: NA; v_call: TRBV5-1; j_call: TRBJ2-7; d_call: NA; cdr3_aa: CASSAGQLYEQYF; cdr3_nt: TGCGCCAGCAGCGCCGGACAGCTCTACGAGCAGTACTTC
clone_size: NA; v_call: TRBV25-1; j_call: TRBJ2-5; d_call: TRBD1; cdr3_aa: CASSDRGQGGVDQYF; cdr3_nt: TGTGCCAGCAGTGACAGGGGACAGGGAGGAGTTGACCAGTACTTC
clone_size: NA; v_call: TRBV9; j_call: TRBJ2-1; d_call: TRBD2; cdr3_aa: CASSPGTSGLGGEQFF; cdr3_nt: TGTGCCAGCAGTCCTGGGACTAGCGGCCTAGGGGGTGAGCAGTTCTTC
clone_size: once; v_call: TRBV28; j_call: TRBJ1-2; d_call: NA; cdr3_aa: CASTNRPHGYTF; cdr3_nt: TGTGCCAGCACTAACCGTCCCCATGGCTACACCTTC
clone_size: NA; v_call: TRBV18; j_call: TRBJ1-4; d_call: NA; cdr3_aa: CASSHDRLAEKLFF; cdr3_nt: TGTGCCAGCTCACACGACAGGCTTGCTGAAAAACTGTTTTTT
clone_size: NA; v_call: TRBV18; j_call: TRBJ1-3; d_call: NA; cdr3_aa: CASSQDYSGNTIYF; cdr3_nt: TGTGCCAGCTCACAGGACTACTCTGGAAACACCATATATTTT
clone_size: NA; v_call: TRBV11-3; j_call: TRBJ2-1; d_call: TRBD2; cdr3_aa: CASSLVGLAGAGEQFF; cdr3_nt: TGTGCCAGCAGCTTAGTGGGACTAGCGGGAGCCGGTGAGCAGTTCTTC
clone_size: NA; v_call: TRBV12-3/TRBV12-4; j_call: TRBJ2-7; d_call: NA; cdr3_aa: CASSTSSYEQYF; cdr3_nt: TGTGCCAGCAGTACTAGCTCCTACGAGCAGTACTTC
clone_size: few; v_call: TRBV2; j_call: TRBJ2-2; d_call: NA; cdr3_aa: CASAKQETLTGELFF; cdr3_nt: TGTGCCAGCGCAAAACAGGAGACCCTAACCGGGGAGCTGTTTTTT
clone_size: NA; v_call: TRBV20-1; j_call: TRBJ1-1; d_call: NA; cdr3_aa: CSGRVNTEAFF; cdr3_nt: TGCAGTGGTCGGGTGAACACTGAAGCTTTCTTT
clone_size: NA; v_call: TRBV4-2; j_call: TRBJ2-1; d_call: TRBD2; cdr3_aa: CASGTGLAGVDEQFF; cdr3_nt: TGTGCCAGCGGGACCGGGCTAGCGGGAGTCGATGAGCAGTTCTTC
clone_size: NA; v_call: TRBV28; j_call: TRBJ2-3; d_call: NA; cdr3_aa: CASRGEGGTDTQYF; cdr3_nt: TGTGCCAGCAGAGGCGAGGGAGGCACAGATACGCAGTATTTT
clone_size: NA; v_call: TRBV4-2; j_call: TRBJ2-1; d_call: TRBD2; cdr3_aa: CASSQYLAGGTNEQFF; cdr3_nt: TGTGCCAGCAGCCAATACCTAGCGGGAGGTACTAATGAGCAGTTCTTC
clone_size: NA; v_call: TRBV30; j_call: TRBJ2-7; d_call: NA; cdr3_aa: CAWSTRSYEQYF; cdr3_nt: TGTGCCTGGAGCACAAGATCCTACGAGCAGTACTTC
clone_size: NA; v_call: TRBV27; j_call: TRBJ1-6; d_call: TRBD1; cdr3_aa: CAGYRGRFAGNSPLHF; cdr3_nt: TGTGCCGGCTACAGGGGGCGCTTTGCGGGTAATTCACCCCTCCACTTT
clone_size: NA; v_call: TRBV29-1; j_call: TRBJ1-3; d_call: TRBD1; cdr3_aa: CSVRGTGAGNTIYF; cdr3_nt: TGCAGCGTACGAGGGACAGGGGCCGGAAACACCATATATTTT
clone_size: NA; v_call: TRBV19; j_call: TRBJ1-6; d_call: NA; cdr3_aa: CASSIVGQPTTPLHF; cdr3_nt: TGTGCCAGTAGTATAGTAGGTCAGCCGACGACTCCCCTCCACTTT
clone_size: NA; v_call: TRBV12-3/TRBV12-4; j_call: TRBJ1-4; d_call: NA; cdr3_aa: CASSLRGSEKLFF; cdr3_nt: TGTGCCAGCAGTTTAAGAGGTAGCGAAAAACTGTTTTTT
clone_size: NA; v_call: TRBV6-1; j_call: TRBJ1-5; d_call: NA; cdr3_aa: CASSELGQFANQPQHF; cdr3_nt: TGTGCCAGCAGTGAATTGGGGCAGTTTGCAAATCAGCCCCAGCATTTT
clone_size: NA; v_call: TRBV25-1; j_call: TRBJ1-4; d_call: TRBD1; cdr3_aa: CASSYPDRGRTNEKLFF; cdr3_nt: TGTGCCAGCAGTTACCCGGACAGGGGGCGAACTAATGAAAAACTGTTTTTT
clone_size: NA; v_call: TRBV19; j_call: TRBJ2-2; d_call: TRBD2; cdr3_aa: CASSISGSTGELFF; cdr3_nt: TGTGCCAGTAGTATCAGCGGGAGTACCGGGGAGCTGTTTTTT
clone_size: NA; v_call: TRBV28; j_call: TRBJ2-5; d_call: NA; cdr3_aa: CASSAGSETQYF; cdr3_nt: TGTGCCAGCAGTGCAGGCTCGGAGACCCAGTACTTC
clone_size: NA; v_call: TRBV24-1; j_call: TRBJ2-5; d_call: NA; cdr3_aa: CATSPANRPETQYF; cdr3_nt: TGTGCCACCAGCCCGGCAAACAGACCGGAGACCCAGTACTTC
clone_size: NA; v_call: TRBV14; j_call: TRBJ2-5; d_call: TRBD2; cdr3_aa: CASSRPPPGLAGGRETQYF; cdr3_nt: TGTGCCAGCAGCCGCCCGCCGCCGGGACTAGCGGGAGGACGGGAGACCCAGTACTTC
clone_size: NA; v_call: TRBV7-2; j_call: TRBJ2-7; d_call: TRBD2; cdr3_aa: CASSQTSVFHEQYF; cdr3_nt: TGTGCCAGCAGCCAGACTAGCGTCTTTCACGAGCAGTACTTC
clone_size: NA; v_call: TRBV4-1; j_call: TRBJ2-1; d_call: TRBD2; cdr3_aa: CASSQGSGLENNEQFF; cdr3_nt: TGCGCCAGCAGCCAAGGGTCGGGACTAGAGAACAATGAGCAGTTCTTC
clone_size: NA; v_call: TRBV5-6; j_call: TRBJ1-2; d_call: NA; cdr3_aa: CASSSDTPFGYTF; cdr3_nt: TGTGCCAGCAGCTCGGACACCCCGTTCGGCTACACCTTC
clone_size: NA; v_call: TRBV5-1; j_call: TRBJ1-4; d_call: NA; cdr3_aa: CASSLAGSGYNEKLFF; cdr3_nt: TGCGCCAGCAGCTTGGCGGGTTCCGGGTATAATGAAAAACTGTTTTTT
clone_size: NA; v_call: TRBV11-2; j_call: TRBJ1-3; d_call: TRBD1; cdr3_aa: CASSQGQKGGNTIYF; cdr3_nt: TGTGCCAGCAGCCAGGGACAGAAGGGAGGAAACACCATATATTTT
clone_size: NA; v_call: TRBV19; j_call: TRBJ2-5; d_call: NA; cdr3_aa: CASSKSYSQETQYF; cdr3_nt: TGTGCCAGTAGTAAGTCGTACTCTCAAGAGACCCAGTACTTC
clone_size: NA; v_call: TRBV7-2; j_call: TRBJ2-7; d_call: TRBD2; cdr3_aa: CASSFGVAGQGYEQYF; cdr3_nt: TGTGCCAGCAGTTTTGGAGTAGCGGGTCAGGGTTACGAGCAGTACTTC
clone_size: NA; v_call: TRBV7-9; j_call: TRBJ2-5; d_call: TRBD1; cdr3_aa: CASSPGTAQETQYF; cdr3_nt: TGTGCCAGCAGCCCCGGGACAGCACAAGAGACCCAGTACTTC
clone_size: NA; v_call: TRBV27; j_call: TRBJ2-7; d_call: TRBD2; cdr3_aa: CASSLRSPTLAGASEQYF; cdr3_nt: TGTGCCAGCAGTTTACGCTCCCCTACTCTAGCGGGAGCATCCGAGCAGTACTTC
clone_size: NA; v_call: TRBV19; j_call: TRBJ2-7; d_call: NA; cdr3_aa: CASSVRTATRSYEQYF; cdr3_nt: TGTGCCAGTAGTGTCCGGACAGCTACACGGTCCTACGAGCAGTACTTC
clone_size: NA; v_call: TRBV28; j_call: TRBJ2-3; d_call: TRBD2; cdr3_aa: CASSLGGAGGSTDTQYF; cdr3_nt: TGTGCCAGCAGTTTAGGGGGAGCGGGGGGGAGCACAGATACGCAGTATTTT
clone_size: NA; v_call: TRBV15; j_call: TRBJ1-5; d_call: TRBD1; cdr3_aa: CATSRVTGAGTANQPQHF; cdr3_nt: TGTGCCACCAGCAGAGTCACGGGGGCAGGGACAGCTAATCAGCCCCAGCATTTT
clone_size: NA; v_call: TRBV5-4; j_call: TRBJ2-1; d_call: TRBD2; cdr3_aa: CASSPGRSGSRDEQFF; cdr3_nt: TGTGCCAGCAGCCCTGGAAGGAGCGGGAGTCGAGATGAGCAGTTCTTC
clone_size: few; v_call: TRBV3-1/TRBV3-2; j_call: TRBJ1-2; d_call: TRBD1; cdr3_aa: CASSQDRVYGYTF; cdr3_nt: TGTGCCAGCAGCCAGGACAGGGTCTATGGCTACACCTTC